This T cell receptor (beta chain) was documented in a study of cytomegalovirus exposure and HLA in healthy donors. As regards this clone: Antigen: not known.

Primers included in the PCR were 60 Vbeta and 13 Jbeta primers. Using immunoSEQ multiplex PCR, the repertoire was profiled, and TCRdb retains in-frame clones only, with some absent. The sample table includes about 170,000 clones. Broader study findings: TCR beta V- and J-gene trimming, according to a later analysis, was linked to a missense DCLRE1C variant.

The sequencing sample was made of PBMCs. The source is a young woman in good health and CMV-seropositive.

The CDR3 coding sequence is TGTGCCAGCAGCTTTTTGCTCCCTCGACCGGGGGATGGCTACACCTTC. Its protein product is CASSFLLPRPGDGYTF. The chain combines TRBV7-9 with TRBJ1-2; D might be TRBD1 (5 bases). Between the trimmed V and J ends, which lost 3 bases and 6 bases, there was a span of 20 bases. The CDR3 contains 16 residues. Germline loops: CDR1 SEHNR, CDR2 FQNEAQ (reference sequence).